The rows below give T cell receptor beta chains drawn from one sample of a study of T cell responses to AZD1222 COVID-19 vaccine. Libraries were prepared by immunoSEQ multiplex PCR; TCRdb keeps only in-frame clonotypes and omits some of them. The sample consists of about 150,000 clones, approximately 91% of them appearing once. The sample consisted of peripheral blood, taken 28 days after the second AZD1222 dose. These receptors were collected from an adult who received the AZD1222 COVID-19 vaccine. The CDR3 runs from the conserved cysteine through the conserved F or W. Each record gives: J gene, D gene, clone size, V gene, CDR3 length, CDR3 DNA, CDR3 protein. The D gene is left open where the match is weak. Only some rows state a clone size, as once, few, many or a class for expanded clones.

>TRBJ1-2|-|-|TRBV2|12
TGTGCCAGCAGATGGGGAGTCTATGGCTACACCTTC
CASRWGVYGYTF
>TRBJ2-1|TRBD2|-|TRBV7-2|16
TGTGCCAGCAGCTTAGCGCGGCTAGCGGGAGGCAATGAGCAGTTCTTC
CASSLARLAGGNEQFF
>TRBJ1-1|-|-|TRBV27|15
TGTGCCAGCAGAGACCTACAGGGACAGAACACTGAAGCTTTCTTT
CASRDLQGQNTEAFF
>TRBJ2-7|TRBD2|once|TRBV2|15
TGTGCCAGCAGTGAATTCGGACTAGCCGTATACGAGCAGTACTTC
CASSEFGLAVYEQYF
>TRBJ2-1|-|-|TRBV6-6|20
TGTGCCAGCAGTCGACAGGGTTTGCAGCGAACGGGGGTCACGAACAATGAGCAGTTCTTC
CASSRQGLQRTGVTNNEQFF
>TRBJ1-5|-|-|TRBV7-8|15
TGTGCCAGCAGCTTTTCCGTAGAGAGCAATCAGCCCCAGCATTTT
CASSFSVESNQPQHF
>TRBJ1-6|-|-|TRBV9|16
TGTGCCAGCAGCGAGGCAGGGAATCGCTATAATTCACCCCTCCACTTT
CASSEAGNRYNSPLHF
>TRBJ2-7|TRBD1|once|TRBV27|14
TGTGCCAGCAGCCTCCAGGGGGATCCCTACGAGCAGTACTTC
CASSLQGDPYEQYF
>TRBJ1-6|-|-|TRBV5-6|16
TGTGCCAGCAGCTTGGAGCAGGGGAGGTATAATTCACCCCTCCACTTT
CASSLEQGRYNSPLHF
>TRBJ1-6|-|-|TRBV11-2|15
TGTGCCAGCAGCTCGGGATCTAGGGGAAGTTCACCCCTCCACTTT
CASSSGSRGSSPLHF
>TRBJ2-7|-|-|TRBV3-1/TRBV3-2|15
TGTGCCAGCAGCCTGGGGGACACGGCGACCTACGAGCAGTACTTC
CASSLGDTATYEQYF
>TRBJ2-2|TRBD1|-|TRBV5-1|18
TGCGCCAGCAGCTTTCGGTCAACCAGGGGGCTCAGGACCGGGGAGCTGTTTTTT
CASSFRSTRGLRTGELFF
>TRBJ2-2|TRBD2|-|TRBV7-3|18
TGTGCCAGCAGCTTACGATCGGTAGCGGGCCAGAACACCGGGGAGCTGTTTTTT
CASSLRSVAGQNTGELFF
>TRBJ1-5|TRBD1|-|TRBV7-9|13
TGTGCCAGCAGCATACAGGGGGGCCAGCCCCAGCATTTT
CASSIQGGQPQHF
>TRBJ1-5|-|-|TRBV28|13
TGTGCCAGCAGTTCATGGTACAATCAGCCCCAGCATTTT
CASSSWYNQPQHF
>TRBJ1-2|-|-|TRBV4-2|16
TGTGCCAGCAGCCAAGATCTGGCAGGATCTAACTATGGCTACACCTTC
CASSQDLAGSNYGYTF
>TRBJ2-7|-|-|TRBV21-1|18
TGTGCCAGCAGCCGAACACTGAACCTGGACAGGGTACGGTACGAGCAGTACTTC
CASSRTLNLDRVRYEQYF
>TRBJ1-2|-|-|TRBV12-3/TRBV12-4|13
TGTGCCAGCAGCTCCGGGAGCCCCTATGACTACACCTTC
CASSSGSPYDYTF
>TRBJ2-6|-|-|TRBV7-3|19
TGTGCCAGCAGCTTAAACTTAGGGGCCGCGGGCTCTGGGGCCAACGTCCTGACTTTC
CASSLNLGAAGSGANVLTF
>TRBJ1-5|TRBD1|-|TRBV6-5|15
TGTGCCAGCAGTTACCGGACAGGGGGCCATCAGCCCCAGCATTTT
CASSYRTGGHQPQHF
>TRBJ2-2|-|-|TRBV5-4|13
TGTGCCAGCGGAAAGTTCAACACCGGGGAGCTGTTTTTT
CASGKFNTGELFF
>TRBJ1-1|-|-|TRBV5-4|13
TGTGCCAGCAGCTTGTTTGGGGGCTTTGAAGCTTTCTTT
CASSLFGGFEAFF
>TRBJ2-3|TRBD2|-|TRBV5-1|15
TGCGCCAGCTGCTTAGCGGGAGGGCCAGCAGATACGCAGTATTTT
CASCLAGGPADTQYF
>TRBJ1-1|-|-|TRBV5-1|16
TGCGCCAGCAGCTTGGAGGCGGGGGCTCGAGACACTGAAGCTTTCTTT
CASSLEAGARDTEAFF
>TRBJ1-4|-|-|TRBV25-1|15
TGTGCCAGCAGTGGGCACAGGGCTTTTAATGAAAAACTGTTTTTT
CASSGHRAFNEKLFF
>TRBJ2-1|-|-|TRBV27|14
TGTGCCAGCAGTCCCGAGGCTAGGAGGAATGAGCAGTTCTTC
CASSPEARRNEQFF
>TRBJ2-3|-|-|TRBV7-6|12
TGTGCCAGCAGCTCCCACACAGATACGCAGTATTTT
CASSSHTDTQYF
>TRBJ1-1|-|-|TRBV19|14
TGTGCCAGTAGTATCGATGGCAGCAAGTATGAAGCTTTCTTT
CASSIDGSKYEAFF
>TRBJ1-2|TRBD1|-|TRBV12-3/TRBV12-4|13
TGTGCCAGCAGCTGGACAGGGACGAGGGGCTACACCTTC
CASSWTGTRGYTF
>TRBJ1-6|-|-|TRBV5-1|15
TGCGCCAGCAGCTTGGAGGCCCAGGGGAGTTCACCCCTCCACTTT
CASSLEAQGSSPLHF
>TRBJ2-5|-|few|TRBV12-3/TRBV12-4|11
TGTGCCAGCAGTATACAAGAGACCCAGTACTTC
CASSIQETQYF
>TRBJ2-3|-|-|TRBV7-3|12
TGTGCCAGCAGCCCTAATTTAGATACGCAGTATTTT
CASSPNLDTQYF
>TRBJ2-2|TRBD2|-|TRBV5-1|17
TGCGCCAGCGGAGATTCTGGACTAGCGGGAATCACCGGGGAGCTGTTTTTT
CASGDSGLAGITGELFF
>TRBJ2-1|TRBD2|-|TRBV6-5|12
TGTGCCAGCGCGGGGGGGCCTAATGAGCAGTTCTTC
CASAGGPNEQFF
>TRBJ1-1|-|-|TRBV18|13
TGTGCCAGCTCACCACCATTAGGGGCTGAAGCTTTCTTT
CASSPPLGAEAFF
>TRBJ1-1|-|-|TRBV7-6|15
TGTGCCAGCAGCTCCAAAGGGGGGGCCGGGACGGAAGCTTTCTTT
CASSSKGGAGTEAFF
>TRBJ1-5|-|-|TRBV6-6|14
TGTGCCAGCAGTCGGACAAACCGCAATCAGCCCCAGCATTTT
CASSRTNRNQPQHF
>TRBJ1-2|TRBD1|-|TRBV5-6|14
TGTGCCAGCAGCTTCCGGGACAGGGAGAGTGGCTACACCTTC
CASSFRDRESGYTF
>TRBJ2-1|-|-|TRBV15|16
TGTGCCACCACCATGGGAAGGGTTAGCTCCTACAATGAGCAGTTCTTC
CATTMGRVSSYNEQFF
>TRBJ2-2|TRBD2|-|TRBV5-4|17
TGTGCCAGCAGCCAGGGACTAGCGGGAGCGAACACCGGGGAGCTGTTTTTT
CASSQGLAGANTGELFF
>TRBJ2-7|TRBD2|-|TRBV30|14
TGTGCCTGGAGGCAGACTAGCGGGAGCCACGAGCAGTACTTC
CAWRQTSGSHEQYF
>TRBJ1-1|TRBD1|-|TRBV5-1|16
TGCGCCAGCAGCTTGGCCATCCAGGGGGTGAACACTGAAGCTTTCTTT
CASSLAIQGVNTEAFF
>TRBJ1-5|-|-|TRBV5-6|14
TGTGCCAGCAGCAAACAGGGTATCAATCAGCCCCAGCATTTT
CASSKQGINQPQHF
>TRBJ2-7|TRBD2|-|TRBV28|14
TGTGCCAGCATAGGGGCTAGCGGGAGCTACGAGCAGTACTTC
CASIGASGSYEQYF
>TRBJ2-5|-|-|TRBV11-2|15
TGTGCCAGCAGACACCCGGGACGCAAGCAAGAGACCCAGTACTTC
CASRHPGRKQETQYF
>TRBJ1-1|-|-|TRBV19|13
TGTGCCAGTAGTATAGTACCGAACACTGAAGCTTTCTTT
CASSIVPNTEAFF
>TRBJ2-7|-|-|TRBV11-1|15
-
CASSLFLSSSYEQYF
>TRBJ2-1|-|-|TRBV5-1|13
TGCGCCAGCGGATTTTGGTCCTACAATGAGCAGTTCTTC
CASGFWSYNEQFF
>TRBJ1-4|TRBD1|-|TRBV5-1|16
TGCGCCAGCCGGCGTATGGGACAGAGTTTTAATGAAAAACTGTTTTTT
CASRRMGQSFNEKLFF
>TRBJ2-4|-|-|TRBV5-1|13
TGCGCCAGCGGGGGGGGCGAATTAAACATTCAGTACTTC
CASGGGELNIQYF
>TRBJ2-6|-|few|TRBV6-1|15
TGTGCCAGCAGTGAGGAGGGAGCCGGGGCCAACGTCCTGACTTTC
CASSEEGAGANVLTF
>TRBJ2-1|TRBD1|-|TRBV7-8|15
TGTGCCAGCAGCTCGAGGGACAGATACTACAATGAGCAGTTCTTC
CASSSRDRYYNEQFF
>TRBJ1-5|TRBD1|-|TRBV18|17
TGTGCCAGCTCACCACCCGGGACAGACCGTTCCAATCAGCCCCAGCATTTT
CASSPPGTDRSNQPQHF
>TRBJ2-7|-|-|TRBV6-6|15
TGTGCCAGCAGTTACCGGGGAGTGGGATGGGGCGAGCAGTACTTC
CASSYRGVGWGEQYF
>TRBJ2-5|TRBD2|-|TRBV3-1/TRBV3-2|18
TGTGCCAGCAGCCAAGCCCCGATTGGCCTAGCGGAACAAGAGACCCAGTACTTC
CASSQAPIGLAEQETQYF
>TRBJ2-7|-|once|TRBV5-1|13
TGCGCCAGCAGCCCATCTCAGGGAATCGAGCAGTACTTC
CASSPSQGIEQYF
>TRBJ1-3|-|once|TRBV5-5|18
TGTGCCAGCAGCTCCCTGGAAGGTCCCTTCTACTCTGGAAACACCATATATTTT
CASSSLEGPFYSGNTIYF